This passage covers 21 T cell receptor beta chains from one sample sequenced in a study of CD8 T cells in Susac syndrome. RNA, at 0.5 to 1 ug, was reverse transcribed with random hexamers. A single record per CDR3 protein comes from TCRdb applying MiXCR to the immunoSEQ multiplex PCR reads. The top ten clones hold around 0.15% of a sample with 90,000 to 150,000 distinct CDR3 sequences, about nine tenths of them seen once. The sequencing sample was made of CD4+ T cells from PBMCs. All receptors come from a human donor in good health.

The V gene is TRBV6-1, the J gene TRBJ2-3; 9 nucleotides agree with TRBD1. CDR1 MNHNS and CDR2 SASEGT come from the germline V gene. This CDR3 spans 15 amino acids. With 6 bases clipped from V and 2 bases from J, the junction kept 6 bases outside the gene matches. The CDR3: CASSGLQGATDTQYF. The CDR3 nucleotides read TGTGCCAGCAGCGGGCTACAGGGGGCCACAGATACGCAGTATTTT.

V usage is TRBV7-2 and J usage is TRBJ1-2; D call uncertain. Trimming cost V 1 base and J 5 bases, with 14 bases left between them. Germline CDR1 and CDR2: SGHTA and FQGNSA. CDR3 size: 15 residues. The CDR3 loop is CASSLEAPGIYGYTF. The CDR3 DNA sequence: TGTGCCAGCAGCTTAGAGGCCCCGGGCATATATGGCTACACCTTC.

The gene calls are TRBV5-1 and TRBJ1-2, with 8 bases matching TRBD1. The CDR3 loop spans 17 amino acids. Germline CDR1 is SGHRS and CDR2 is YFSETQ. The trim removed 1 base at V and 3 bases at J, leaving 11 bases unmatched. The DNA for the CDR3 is TGCGCCAGCAGCTTGAGGGGGGACAGGAGCACTTACTATGGCTACACCTTC. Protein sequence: CASSLRGDRSTYYGYTF.

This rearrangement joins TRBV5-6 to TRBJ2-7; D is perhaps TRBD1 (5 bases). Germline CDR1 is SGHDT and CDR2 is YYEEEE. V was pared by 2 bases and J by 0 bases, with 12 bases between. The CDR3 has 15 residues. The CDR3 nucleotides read TGTGCCAGCAGCTTTCAGGGATGGGGCTCCTACGAGCAGTACTTC. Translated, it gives CASSFQGWGSYEQYF.

The CDR3 DNA reads TGTGCCAGCAGCTTATCCGAGTCCCCAGAATACTATGGCTACACCTTC. Protein product: CASSLSESPEYYGYTF. The chain joins TRBV7-9 to TRBJ1-2; D not resolved. There are 16 residues in the CDR3. V shed 2 bases and J shed 3 bases, with 16 bases lying between them. From germline, CDR1 is SEHNR and CDR2 FQNEAQ (reference sequence).

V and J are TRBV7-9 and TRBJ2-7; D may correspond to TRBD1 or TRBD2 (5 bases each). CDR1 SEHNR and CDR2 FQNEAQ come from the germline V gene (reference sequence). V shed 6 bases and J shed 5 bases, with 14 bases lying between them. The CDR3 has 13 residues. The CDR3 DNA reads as TGTGCCAGCAGTCGCCGGGGCCGCGACGAGCAGTACTTC. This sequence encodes CASSRRGRDEQYF.

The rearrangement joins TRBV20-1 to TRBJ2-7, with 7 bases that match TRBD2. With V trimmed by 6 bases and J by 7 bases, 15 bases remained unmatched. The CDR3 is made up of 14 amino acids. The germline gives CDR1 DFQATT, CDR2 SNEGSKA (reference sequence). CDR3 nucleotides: TGCAGTGCCTTCCCGGGACGGCGGCGGGGGGAGCAGTACTTC. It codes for CSAFPGRRRGEQYF.

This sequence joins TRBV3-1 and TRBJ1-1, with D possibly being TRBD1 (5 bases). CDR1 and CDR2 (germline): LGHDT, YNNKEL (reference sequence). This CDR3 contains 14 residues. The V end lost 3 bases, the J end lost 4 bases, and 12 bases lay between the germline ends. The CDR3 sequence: CASSQAPRGTEAFF. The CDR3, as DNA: TGTGCCAGCAGCCAGGCCCCGAGGGGCACTGAAGCTTTCTTT.

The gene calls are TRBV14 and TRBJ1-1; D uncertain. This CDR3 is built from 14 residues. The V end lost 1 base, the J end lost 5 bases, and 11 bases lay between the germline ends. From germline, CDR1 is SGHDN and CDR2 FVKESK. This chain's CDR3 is CASSQVFGGTEAFF. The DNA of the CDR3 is TGTGCCAGCAGCCAAGTTTTTGGCGGAACTGAAGCTTTCTTT. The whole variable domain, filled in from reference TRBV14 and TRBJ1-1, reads EAGVTQFPSHSVIEKGQTVTLRCDPISGHDNLYWYRRVMGKEIKFLLHFVKESKQDESGMPNNRFLAERTGGTYSTLKVQPAELEDSGVYFCASSQVFGGTEAFFGQGTRLTVV.

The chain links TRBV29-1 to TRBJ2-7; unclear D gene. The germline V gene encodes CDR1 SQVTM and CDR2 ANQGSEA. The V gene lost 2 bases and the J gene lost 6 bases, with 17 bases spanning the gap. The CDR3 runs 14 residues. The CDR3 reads CSVESRSFSGEQYF. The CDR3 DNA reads TGCAGCGTTGAATCTAGGAGCTTCTCGGGCGAGCAGTACTTC.

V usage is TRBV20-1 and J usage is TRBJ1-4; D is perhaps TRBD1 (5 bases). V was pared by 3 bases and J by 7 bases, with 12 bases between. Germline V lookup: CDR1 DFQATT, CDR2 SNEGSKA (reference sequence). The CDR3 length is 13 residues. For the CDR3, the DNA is TGCAGTGCTAGTTCGACACAGGTTGAAAAACTGTTTTTT. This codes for CSASSTQVEKLFF.

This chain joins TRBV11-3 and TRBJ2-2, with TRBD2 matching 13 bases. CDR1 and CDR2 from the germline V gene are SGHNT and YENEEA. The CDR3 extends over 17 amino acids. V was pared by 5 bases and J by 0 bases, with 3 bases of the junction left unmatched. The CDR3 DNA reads TGTGCCAGCAGCCCGACTAGCGGGGGGCCGAACACCGGGGAGCTGTTTTTT. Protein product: CASSPTSGGPNTGELFF.

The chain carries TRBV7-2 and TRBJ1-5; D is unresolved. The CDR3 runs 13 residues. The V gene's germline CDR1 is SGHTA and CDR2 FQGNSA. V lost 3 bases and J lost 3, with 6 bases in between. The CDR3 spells CASSFGDNQPQHF. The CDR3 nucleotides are TGTGCCAGCAGCTTTGGGGACAATCAGCCCCAGCATTTT. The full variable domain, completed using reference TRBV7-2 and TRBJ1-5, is GAGVSQSPSNKVTEKGKDVELRCDPISGHTALYWYRQSLGQGLEFLIYFQGNSAPDKSGLPSDRFSAERTGGSVSTLTIQRTQQEDSAVYLCASSFGDNQPQHFGDGTRLSIL.

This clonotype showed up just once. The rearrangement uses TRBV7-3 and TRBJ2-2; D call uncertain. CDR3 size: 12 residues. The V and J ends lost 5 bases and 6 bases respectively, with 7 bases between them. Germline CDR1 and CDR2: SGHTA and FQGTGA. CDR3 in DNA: TGTGCCAGCAGCCCTAACTCCGGGGAGCTGTTTTTT. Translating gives CASSPNSGELFF.

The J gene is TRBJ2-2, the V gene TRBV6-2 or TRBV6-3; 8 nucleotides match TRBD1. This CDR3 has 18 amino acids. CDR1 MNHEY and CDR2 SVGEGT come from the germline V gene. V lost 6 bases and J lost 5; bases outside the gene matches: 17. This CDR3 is CASRRPTGQAPRTGELFF. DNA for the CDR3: TGTGCCAGCAGACGCCCGACGGGACAGGCCCCGAGGACCGGGGAGCTGTTTTTT.

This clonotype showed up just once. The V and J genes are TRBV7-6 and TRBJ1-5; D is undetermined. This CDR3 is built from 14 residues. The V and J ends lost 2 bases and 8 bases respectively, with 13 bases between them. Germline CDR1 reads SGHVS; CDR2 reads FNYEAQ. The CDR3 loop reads CASSLSPTGEPQHF. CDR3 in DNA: TGTGCCAGCAGCTTATCCCCAACCGGAGAGCCCCAGCATTTT.

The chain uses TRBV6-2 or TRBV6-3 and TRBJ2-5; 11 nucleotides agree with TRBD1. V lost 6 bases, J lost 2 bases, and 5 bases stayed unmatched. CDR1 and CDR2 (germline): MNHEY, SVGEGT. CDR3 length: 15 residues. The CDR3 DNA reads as TGTGCCAGCAGGGGGACAGGGGGTCAACAAGAGACCCAGTACTTC. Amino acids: CASRGTGGQQETQYF.

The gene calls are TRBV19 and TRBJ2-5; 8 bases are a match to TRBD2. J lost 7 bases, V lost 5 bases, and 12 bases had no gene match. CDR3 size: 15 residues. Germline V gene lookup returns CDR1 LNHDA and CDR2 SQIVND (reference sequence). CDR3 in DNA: TGTGCCAGTAGTGCAACTAGCGGCGCTGGCGGGACCCAGTACTTC. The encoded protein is CASSATSGAGGTQYF.

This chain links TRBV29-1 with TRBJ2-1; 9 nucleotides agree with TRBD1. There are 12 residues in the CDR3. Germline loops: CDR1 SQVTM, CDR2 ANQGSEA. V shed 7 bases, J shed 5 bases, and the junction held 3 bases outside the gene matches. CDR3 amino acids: CSARTGDNEQFF. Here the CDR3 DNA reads TGCAGCGCCCGGACAGGGGACAATGAGCAGTTCTTC.

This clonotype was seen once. CDR3: CASGGSGGSYNEQFF. The CDR3 DNA follows: TGTGCCAGCGGAGGTAGCGGGGGATCCTACAATGAGCAGTTCTTC. The rearrangement links TRBV14 to TRBJ2-1, with TRBD2 identical over 9 bases. Per the germline V gene, CDR1 is SGHDN and CDR2 is FVKESK. V gave up 8 bases and J gave up 1 base; unmatched junction bases: 6. The CDR3 loop spans 15 amino acids.

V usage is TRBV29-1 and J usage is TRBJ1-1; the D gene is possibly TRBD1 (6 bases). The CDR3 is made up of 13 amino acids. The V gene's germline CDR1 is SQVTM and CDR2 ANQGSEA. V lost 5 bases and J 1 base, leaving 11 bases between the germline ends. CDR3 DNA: TGCAGCGTTCACCGGGACACGAACACTGAAGCTTTCTTT. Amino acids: CSVHRDTNTEAFF.